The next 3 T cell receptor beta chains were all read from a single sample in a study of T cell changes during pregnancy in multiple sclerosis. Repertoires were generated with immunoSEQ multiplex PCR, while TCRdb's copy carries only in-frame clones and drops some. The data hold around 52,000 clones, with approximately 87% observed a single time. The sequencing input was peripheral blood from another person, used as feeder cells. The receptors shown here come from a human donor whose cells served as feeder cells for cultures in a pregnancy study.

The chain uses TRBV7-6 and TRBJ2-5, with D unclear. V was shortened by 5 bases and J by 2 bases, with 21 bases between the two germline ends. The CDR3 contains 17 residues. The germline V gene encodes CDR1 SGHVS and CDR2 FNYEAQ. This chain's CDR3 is CASSHTVEGLGQETQYF. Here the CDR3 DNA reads TGTGCCAGCAGCCACACGGTAGAAGGCTTGGGACAAGAGACCCAGTACTTC.

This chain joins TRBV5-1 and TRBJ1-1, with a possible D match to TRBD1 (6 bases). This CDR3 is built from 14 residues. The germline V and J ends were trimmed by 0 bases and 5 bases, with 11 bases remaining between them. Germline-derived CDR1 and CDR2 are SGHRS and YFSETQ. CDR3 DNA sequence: TGCGCCAGCAGCTTGGATGGGGGGCGTACTGAAGCTTTCTTT. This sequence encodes CASSLDGGRTEAFF.

The CDR3, as DNA: TGTGCCAGCAGCCCGGACAGGGACAATGAGCAGTTCTTC. Translating it yields CASSPDRDNEQFF. The chain has TRBV7-3 and TRBJ2-1, with 8 positions matching TRBD1. Germline V CDR1 and CDR2: SGHTA, FQGTGA. The CDR3 spans 13 residues. Trimming at V came to 5 bases and at J to 5 bases, leaving 2 bases not matched to a gene.